These 24 T cell receptor beta chains originate from one sample sequenced in a study of blood T cell repertoires in COVID-19. TCRdb keeps only in-frame clones here, not all; method: immunoSEQ multiplex PCR. The sample carries under 65,000 clones, about 72% recorded once. Material: PBMCs or T cells enriched from blood (not recorded which). The receptors shown here come from a woman aged 45-60 years with acute COVID-19.

The chain links TRBV18 to TRBJ1-2; no clear D. This CDR3 is built from 14 residues. V lost 0 bases and J lost 3, with 8 bases in between. CDR1 and CDR2 (germline): KGHSH, LQKENI. The CDR3 here is CASSPPVRDYGYTF. The CDR3 DNA is TGTGCCAGCTCACCACCAGTGAGGGACTATGGCTACACCTTC.

This clone was counted once. The gene calls are TRBV5-1 and TRBJ2-2; TRBD2 agrees at 8 bases. Germline CDR1 and CDR2: SGHRS and YFSETQ. V dropped 2 bases and J dropped 3; count of bases not matched to a gene: 6. This CDR3 has 16 amino acids. CDR3 protein: CASSFGGGRDTGELFF. The CDR3 DNA reads as TGCGCCAGCAGCTTCGGGGGGGGGCGAGACACCGGGGAGCTGTTTTTT.

The V and J genes are TRBV29-1 and TRBJ2-3, with D hard to call. Germline V gene sequence: CDR1 SQVTM, CDR2 ANQGSEA. The V end lost 3 bases, the J end lost 5 bases, and 6 bases lay between the germline ends. The CDR3 has 11 amino acids. The CDR3 bases are TGCAGCGTTGAGATCAGAGATACGCAGTATTTT. This translates into CSVEIRDTQYF.

V and J are TRBV25-1 and TRBJ1-3, with D perhaps matching TRBD1 (5 bases). This CDR3 comprises 17 residues. Deletions cut 1 base from V and 3 bases from J, with 16 bases between. Germline CDR1 and CDR2: MGHDK and SYGVNS. CDR3 in DNA: TGTGCCAGCAGTGAATCCTCCGGCAGGGTAATTGGAAACACCATATATTTT. Its translation is CASSESSGRVIGNTIYF.

V and J are TRBV5-6 and TRBJ2-1; tentatively, D is TRBD2 (5 bases). The CDR3 has 15 amino acids. V lost 2 bases, J lost 3 bases, and 12 bases lay in between. Germline-derived CDR1 and CDR2 are SGHDT and YYEEEE. The CDR3 is CASSLVRGHYNEQFF. For the CDR3, the DNA is TGTGCCAGCAGCTTAGTCCGGGGTCACTACAATGAGCAGTTCTTC.

This clone was observed a handful of times. The chain carries TRBV4-1 and TRBJ1-1; TRBD1 matches at 8 bases. Per the germline V gene, CDR1 is MGHRA and CDR2 is YSYEKL. Trimming cost V 0 bases and J 5 bases; bases outside gene matches: 8. The CDR3 spans 16 residues. Written as DNA, the CDR3 is TGCGCCAGCAGCCAAGATCATGGACAGGGATGGACTGAAGCTTTCTTT. Translating gives CASSQDHGQGWTEAFF.

J is TRBJ2-7 and V is TRBV28, with D perhaps TRBD1 (5 bases). CDR1 and CDR2 (germline): MDHEN, SYDVKM. The length of the CDR3 is 14 residues. The germline V and J ends were trimmed by 4 bases and 13 bases, with 23 bases remaining between them. DNA for the CDR3: TGTGCCAGCAGTTCCTATCCGGCGACAGCAGATGATTACTTC. It translates to CASSSYPATADDYF.

Only a few counts were recorded for this clone. This chain connects TRBV7-9 to TRBJ2-2; perhaps TRBD1 as D (6 bases). CDR1 SEHNR and CDR2 FQNEAQ come from the germline V gene (reference sequence). V was trimmed by 3 bases and J by 6 bases, leaving 14 bases between them. This CDR3 spans 15 amino acids. In DNA, the CDR3 is TGTGCCAGCAGCTTTGCAGGGGAGCCTGCCGGGGAGCTGTTTTTT. Its protein product is CASSFAGEPAGELFF.

The V call is TRBV2, the J call TRBJ1-2, with 8 bases fitting TRBD1. The trim removed 8 bases at V and 7 bases at J, leaving 27 bases unmatched. Germline assignment: CDR1 SNHLY and CDR2 FYNNEI. CDR3 length: 19 residues. CDR3 region: CASRYRGRSGQGWRGGYTF. CDR3 bases: TGTGCCAGCCGATATCGAGGGAGATCTGGACAGGGATGGCGAGGTGGCTACACCTTC. Full variable domain (outside the CDR3, taken from reference TRBV2 and TRBJ1-2): EPEVTQTPSHQVTQMGQEVILRCVPISNHLYFYWYRQILGQKVEFLVSFYNNEISEKSEIFDDQFSVERPDGSNFTLKIRSTKLEDSAMYFCASRYRGRSGQGWRGGYTFGSGTRLTVV.

This chain connects TRBV4-1 to TRBJ2-2, with 12 bases identical to TRBD2. Germline CDR1 is MGHRA and CDR2 is YSYEKL. Trimming cost V 2 bases and J 8 bases; bases outside gene matches: 12. This CDR3 has 18 amino acids. This CDR3 is CASSQPNLRLAGDGELFF. In DNA, the CDR3 is TGCGCCAGCAGCCAACCAAACCTACGACTAGCGGGGGATGGGGAGCTGTTTTTT.

CDR3 region: CADRPITMNTEAFF. The CDR3, as DNA: TGTGCGGACAGACCCATTACTATGAACACTGAAGCTTTCTTT. The chain uses TRBV28 and TRBJ1-1, with TRBD1 as a possible D gene (6 bases). Germline V gene data show CDR1 as MDHEN and CDR2 as SYDVKM. The CDR3 is made up of 14 amino acids. Based on the CDR3 plus reference TRBV28 and TRBJ1-1, the full variable domain is DVKVTQSSRYLVKRTGEKVFLECVQDMDHENMFWYRQDPGLGLRLIYFSYDVKMKEKGDIPEGYSVSREKKERFSLILESASTNQTSMYLCADRPITMNTEAFFGQGTRLTVV.

The chain links TRBV14 to TRBJ2-1; perhaps TRBD2 as D (5 bases). CDR1 and CDR2 (germline): SGHDN, FVKESK. This CDR3 comprises 16 residues. The V end lost 5 bases, the J end lost 8 bases, and 22 bases lay between the germline ends. In DNA, the CDR3 is TGTGCCAGCAGCTCCAAGATACTAACGGGGAACTATGAGCAGTTCTTC. Translated, it gives CASSSKILTGNYEQFF.

V usage is TRBV4-2 and J usage is TRBJ1-4, with no clear D. This CDR3 is built from 15 residues. Germline V gene sequence: CDR1 LGHNA, CDR2 YNFKEQ. Trimming removed 4 bases at V and 6 bases at J, with 15 bases between. DNA for the CDR3: TGTGCCAGCAGCCGAGGAGGACTGAACGATGAAAAACTGTTTTTT. Amino acid sequence: CASSRGGLNDEKLFF.

This chain links TRBV2 with TRBJ1-5, with no clear D. The germline V and J ends were trimmed by 8 bases and 2 bases, with 13 bases remaining between them. The CDR3 runs to 14 residues. CDR1 and CDR2 (germline): SNHLY, FYNNEI. In DNA form, the CDR3 reads TGTGCCAGCCAGAGGGTGTGGGGCAATCAGCCCCAGCATTTT. Translating it yields CASQRVWGNQPQHF. Based on the CDR3 plus reference TRBV2 and TRBJ1-5, the full variable domain is EPEVTQTPSHQVTQMGQEVILRCVPISNHLYFYWYRQILGQKVEFLVSFYNNEISEKSEIFDDQFSVERPDGSNFTLKIRSTKLEDSAMYFCASQRVWGNQPQHFGDGTRLSIL.

V and J are TRBV7-2 and TRBJ1-5; D may be TRBD1 (6 bases). This CDR3 comprises 12 residues. V lost 5 bases to trimming and J lost 9 bases, with 11 bases between them. Looked up from germline, CDR1 is SGHTA and CDR2 is FQGNSA. The CDR3 spells CASSQQGGPQHF. The CDR3 DNA sequence: TGTGCCAGCAGCCAACAGGGTGGGCCCCAGCATTTT.

Only a few counts were recorded for this clone. The chain has TRBV19 and TRBJ1-5; D gene ambiguous. The CDR3 has 13 amino acids. Germline V CDR1 and CDR2: LNHDA, SQIVND (reference sequence). Deletions cut 6 bases from V and 2 bases from J, with 8 bases between. CDR3 protein: CASSLPGNQPQHF. CDR3 sequence (DNA): TGTGCCAGTAGCCTCCCGGGCAATCAGCCCCAGCATTTT.

The rearrangement joins TRBV5-6 to TRBJ2-1, with TRBD1 matching 7 bases. V shed 0 bases and J 7 bases; nucleotides not matched to a gene: 7. The CDR3 extends over 15 amino acids. Germline-derived CDR1 and CDR2 are SGHDT and YYEEEE. The CDR3 region has the DNA TGTGCCAGCAGCTTGGGACAGGGTACCCTTAATGAGCAGTTCTTC. It is translated as CASSLGQGTLNEQFF.

The chain is built from TRBV5-1 and TRBJ2-1, with D uncertain. The V gene lost 0 bases and the J gene lost 2 bases, with 9 bases spanning the gap. This CDR3 has 15 amino acids. CDR1 and CDR2 from the germline V gene are SGHRS and YFSETQ. CDR3 bases: TGCGCCAGCAGCTTGGTGGCGGTTGCCTACAATGAGCAGTTCTTC. Its protein product is CASSLVAVAYNEQFF.

V is TRBV7-2 and J is TRBJ1-1; possibly TRBD1 for D (5 bases). Trimming shortened V by 1 base and J by 7 bases, and 10 bases separated the two germline ends. The germline CDR1 and CDR2 sequences are SGHTA and FQGNSA. This CDR3 comprises 13 residues. CDR3 residues: CASSLVAGREAFF. CDR3 nucleotide sequence: TGTGCCAGCAGCTTAGTCGCGGGGCGTGAAGCTTTCTTT.

This chain uses TRBV12-3 or TRBV12-4 with TRBJ1-1; D call uncertain. Trimming took 5 bases from V and 3 from J, leaving 4 bases between them. The CDR3 length is 11 residues. Here the CDR3 reads CASSLDTEAFF. The CDR3 DNA follows: TGTGCCAGCAGTCTCGACACTGAAGCTTTCTTT.

The chain employs TRBV7-6 and TRBJ2-3; no definite D call. The V gene lost 6 bases and the J gene lost 4 bases, with 5 bases spanning the gap. Germline V gene data show CDR1 as SGHVS and CDR2 as FNYEAQ. CDR3 length: 11 amino acids. DNA for the CDR3: TGTGCCAGCAGTTCGTCAGATACGCAGTATTTT. This sequence encodes CASSSSDTQYF.

The chain is built from TRBV6-5 and TRBJ1-6; maybe TRBD1 (6 bases). This CDR3 comprises 14 residues. CDR1 MNHEY and CDR2 SVGAGI come from the germline V gene. With 5 bases removed from V and 10 bases from J, the gap between germline ends came to 15 bases. The CDR3 DNA is TGTGCCAGCAGTAAGACAGGCCTGGGGTCACCCCTCCACTTT. Encoded protein: CASSKTGLGSPLHF.

This clone turned up a few times. The rearrangement joins TRBV5-6 to TRBJ2-2; 9 nucleotides line up with TRBD1. The CDR3 is 13 residues long. CDR1 and CDR2 (germline): SGHDT, YYEEEE. Trimming at V came to 9 bases and at J to 5 bases, leaving 5 bases not matched to a gene. CDR3 nucleotide sequence: TGTGCCACCGGACAGGGGCGAACCGGGGAGCTGTTTTTT. It specifies CATGQGRTGELFF.

This chain links TRBV6-5 with TRBJ1-2; possibly TRBD1 for D (6 bases). The CDR3 is 15 residues long. V lost 7 bases and J lost 2, with 17 bases in between. Germline CDR1 is MNHEY and CDR2 is SVGAGI. Here the CDR3 reads CASNKGGGGNYGYTF. CDR3 in DNA: TGTGCCAGCAACAAGGGGGGGGGAGGCAACTATGGCTACACCTTC.